This T cell receptor beta chain was obtained from a study of T-cell memory formation after mild COVID-19. Study-level findings and limits: A second wave expanding day 15 to 37 was CD4+-biased; contracting clones were balanced. The main location of contracting CD4+ clones was CM and EM, and that of contracting CD8+ clones was EMRA. The finding that pre-infection memory included some responding clones suggested that cross-reactive memory joined.

Notes on this clonotype: What it recognizes is unknown.

Constant-segment primers and 5'RACE yielded cDNA libraries for TCR alpha and TCR beta, each carrying sample barcodes and UMIs. TCRdb called the 5' RACE reads again in MiXCR, with one record for every CDR3 protein. The sample has about 180,000 distinct CDR3 sequences; under 20% are singletons. Trimming at V came to 5 bases and at J to 8 bases, leaving 3 bases not matched to a gene. The CDR3 extends over 13 amino acids. Germline loops: CDR1 SGHTA, CDR2 FQGNSA. Material for sequencing was PBMCs or a T cell subset sorted from them (not recorded which). This sequence was found in a man aged 18 to 29 who had mild COVID-19 (a few samples of this study predate the infection). Cell type and time point are not known. The chain recombines TRBV7-2 with TRBJ2-1, with 10 bases fitting TRBD1. CDR3 sequence: CASSRQGADEQFF. CDR3 nucleotides: TGTGCCAGCAGCCGACAGGGGGCAGATGAGCAGTTCTTC.